This TCR beta chain was recovered during a study of CD8 T cells in ankylosing spondylitis. Study-level results: Characteristic of ankylosing spondylitis blood, it appeared, was a TCR beta motif comprising several highly homologous variants.

In making TCR beta libraries, quantitative 5'-RACE with molecular barcodes was used. TCRdb recomputed calls from the 5' RACE reads with MiXCR, one row per CDR3 protein. The sample carries over 450,000 distinct CDR3 sequences, roughly an eighth recorded once. On this clonotype: As yet, its antigen is unknown.

The CDR3 has 16 amino acids. CDR1 is SGHRS and CDR2 is YFSETQ in the germline V gene. With 5 bases removed from V and 0 bases from J, the gap between germline ends came to 14 bases. The V gene is TRBV5-1, the J gene TRBJ2-2, with D possibly TRBD2 on 5 matching bases. The clonotype originates from a male donor with ankylosing spondylitis. The sequencing input was blood, either unsorted or a sorted T cell fraction (not recorded which). The CDR3 DNA reads TGCGCCAGCAGTCCGGCCGGGATAACGAACACCGGGGAGCTGTTTTTT. Protein sequence: CASSPAGITNTGELFF.